The rows below give T cell receptor beta chains drawn from one sample of a study of cytomegalovirus exposure and HLA in healthy donors. Method: immunoSEQ multiplex PCR; TCRdb's copy keeps in-frame clones and lacks some. There are fewer than 250,000 clones in the sample; 65% to 75% occur only once, and under 2% lies in the top ten. Sequencing input: PBMCs. These receptor sequences come from a woman aged 25 to 39 in good health and CMV-seronegative. The CDR3 runs from the conserved cysteine through the conserved F or W. The D gene is left open where the match is weak. Only part of the rows carry a size: once, few, many, or a class if the clone is expanded.

D: NA
V: TRBV27
J: TRBJ1-2
size: NA
CDR3: CASSPRTSQGYGYTF
DNA: TGTGCCAGCAGTCCCCGGACATCCCAAGGCTATGGCTACACCTTC

D: TRBD1
V: TRBV19
J: TRBJ2-1
size: NA
CDR3: CASSGDRKYNEQFF
DNA: TGTGCCAGTAGTGGGGACAGGAAGTACAATGAGCAGTTCTTC

D: TRBD1
V: TRBV9
J: TRBJ1-1
size: NA
CDR3: CASTTGQGTEAFF
DNA: TGTGCCAGCACTACGGGACAGGGGACTGAAGCTTTCTTT

D: TRBD2
V: TRBV7-9
J: TRBJ2-1
size: few
CDR3: CASSPLGTSGDEQFF
DNA: TGTGCCAGCAGCCCCCTGGGGACTAGCGGCGATGAGCAGTTCTTC

D: NA
V: TRBV13
J: TRBJ2-6
size: once
CDR3: CASTLSGAGANVLTF
DNA: TGTGCCAGCACCCTTTCAGGGGCTGGGGCCAACGTCCTGACTTTC

D: NA
V: TRBV6-1
J: TRBJ2-3
size: NA
CDR3: CATSEGSFTGTPRDTQYF
DNA: TGTGCCACCAGTGAAGGCTCCTTTACCGGGACTCCCCGAGATACGCAGTATTTT

D: NA
V: TRBV21-1
J: TRBJ1-6
size: NA
CDR3: CASSVGTRGGPLHF
DNA: TGTGCCAGCAGCGTGGGAACGAGGGGGGGTCCCCTCCACTTT

D: TRBD1
V: TRBV11-3
J: TRBJ2-3
size: NA
CDR3: CASSTPPGQGTSDTQYF
DNA: TGTGCCAGCAGCACCCCCCCGGGACAGGGGACATCCGATACGCAGTATTTT

D: TRBD1
V: TRBV6-5
J: TRBJ1-5
size: NA
CDR3: CASRSTGESNQPQHF
DNA: TGTGCCAGCAGGTCGACAGGGGAGAGCAATCAGCCCCAGCATTTT

D: NA
V: TRBV2
J: TRBJ1-2
size: NA
CDR3: CASRRDRGINYGYTF
DNA: TGTGCCAGCAGACGGGATAGGGGGATTAACTATGGCTACACCTTC

D: NA
V: TRBV4-1
J: TRBJ1-5
size: NA
CDR3: CASSQDGLYNQPQHF
DNA: TGCGCCAGCAGCCAAGATGGACTGTACAATCAGCCCCAGCATTTT

D: TRBD1
V: TRBV9
J: TRBJ1-3
size: NA
CDR3: CASSAGGPRPGNTIYF
DNA: TGTGCCAGCAGCGCAGGGGGACCGCGCCCTGGAAACACCATATATTTT

D: NA
V: TRBV7-8
J: TRBJ1-2
size: NA
CDR3: CASSLLSGDYGYTF
DNA: TGTGCCAGCAGCTTGTTGTCAGGGGACTATGGCTACACCTTC

D: TRBD1
V: TRBV19
J: TRBJ1-2
size: few
CDR3: CASRKGLRQGGRYTF
DNA: TGTGCCAGTAGAAAAGGTCTAAGACAGGGGGGACGCTACACCTTC

D: NA
V: TRBV19
J: TRBJ2-7
size: NA
CDR3: CASSISGESYEQYF
DNA: TGTGCCAGTAGTATATCGGGGGAGTCCTACGAGCAGTACTTC

D: TRBD1
V: TRBV19
J: TRBJ2-3
size: NA
CDR3: CASSKTGVVGPDTQYF
DNA: TGTGCCAGTAGTAAGACAGGGGTAGTTGGTCCAGATACGCAGTATTTT

D: NA
V: TRBV30
J: TRBJ1-1
size: few
CDR3: CAWDRVNTEAFF
DNA: TGTGCCTGGGACAGAGTGAACACTGAAGCTTTCTTT

D: NA
V: TRBV2
J: TRBJ1-1
size: NA
CDR3: CASRLQGNTEAFF
DNA: TGTGCCAGCAGACTACAGGGAAATACTGAAGCTTTCTTT

D: TRBD2
V: TRBV5-1
J: TRBJ2-1
size: once
CDR3: CASSWVGTSNEQFF
DNA: TGCGCCAGCAGCTGGGTTGGGACTAGCAATGAGCAGTTCTTC

D: TRBD2
V: TRBV11-2
J: TRBJ2-1
size: NA
CDR3: CASSPLLAGGRNEQFF
DNA: TGTGCCAGCAGCCCTCTTTTAGCGGGGGGTAGGAATGAGCAGTTCTTC

D: TRBD2
V: TRBV30
J: TRBJ2-1
size: NA
CDR3: CAWGRGGSYNEQFF
DNA: TGTGCCTGGGGGCGGGGGGGCTCCTACAATGAGCAGTTCTTC

D: TRBD1
V: TRBV6-6
J: TRBJ1-2
size: NA
CDR3: CASRSGTGTFGSGYTF
DNA: TGTGCCAGCAGAAGCGGGACAGGGACCTTTGGATCTGGCTACACCTTC

D: NA
V: TRBV27
J: TRBJ1-1
size: NA
CDR3: CASSRARQSLLIPNTEAFF
DNA: TGTGCCAGCAGCCGGGCCCGACAGAGCCTCCTAATCCCGAACACTGAAGCTTTCTTT